This T cell receptor beta chain derives from a study of neoadjuvant anti-PD-1 for oral cavity cancer. Germline V CDR1 and CDR2: SGHRS, YFSETQ. V was pared by 5 bases and J by 5 bases, with 12 bases between. The CDR3 spans 13 residues. As regards this clone: The antigen is unknown.

General observations from the study: PBMC Gini-index clonality exceeded responders' in non-responders post-nivolumab.

This table comes from immunoSEQ multiplex PCR, and its TCRdb copy is limited to in-frame clones, with some not included. The sample holds around 81,000 clones, about 84% seen once. This chain connects TRBV5-1 to TRBJ2-3; no clear D gene. Specimen: PBMCs, collected before nivolumab (anti-PD-1) treatment. The source is a person aged 35 to 85 with oral cavity squamous cell carcinoma. CDR3: CASSLRTRDTQYF. The DNA of the CDR3 is TGCGCCAGCAGTCTCCGAACCCGAGATACGCAGTATTTT.